Sequencing of this T cell receptor (beta chain) was carried out in a study of T-cell reconstitution after alpha-beta-depleted transplantation in children. Trimming took 2 bases from V and 6 from J; bases not matched to a gene: 3. Germline CDR1 and CDR2: KGHDR and SFDVKD. This CDR3 has 16 amino acids. This sample's TCRbeta library carried unique molecular identifier barcodes. From the PCR reads, TCRdb called clonotypes with MiXCR, one entry per CDR3 protein. Altogether 200,000 to 250,000 distinct CDR3 sequences are present, about 12% being singletons, with the ten largest covering 2% to 3%. This clonotype was recorded many times.

The sequence derives from a human donor who donated a stem cell graft to a child with acute lymphoblastic leukemia. Sample: PBMCs from the stem cell graft donor, taken from the stem cell graft. This chain links TRBV24-1 with TRBJ2-1; 13 positions match TRBD2. The CDR3 region is CATSDWTSGSTNEQFF. The CDR3 region has the DNA TGTGCCACCAGTGATTGGACTAGCGGGAGTACCAATGAGCAGTTCTTC.